Each of the 5 T cell receptor beta chains below was sequenced from the same sample in a study of T cells in Graves' hyperthyroidism and ophthalmopathy. RNA transcripts provided the source from which TCR beta CDR3 regions were amplified. In the first-round RT-PCR of the TCR CDR3, the HTBI primer set was used. TCRdb used MiXCR to reprocess the multiplex PCR reads, holding one entry per CDR3 protein. The repertoire holds approximately 510,000 distinct CDR3 sequences, with less than 25% as singletons. The sample consisted of blood. The receptors shown here come from a man younger than 30 with Graves' hyperthyroidism.

This clonotype has ten or more counts. The chain combines TRBV6-1 with TRBJ2-7; TRBD2 agrees at 7 bases. The germline CDR1 and CDR2 sequences are MNHNS and SASEGT. J gave up 2 bases and V 4 bases, and 8 bases lay outside the gene matches. The CDR3 extends over 15 amino acids. The CDR3 is CASSGAGWPTYEQYF. CDR3 in DNA: TGTGCCAGCAGTGGAGCGGGGTGGCCCACCTACGAGCAGTACTTC.

Only a few counts were recorded for this clonotype. This chain links TRBV6-1 with TRBJ1-2; D not resolved. The V gene's germline CDR1 is MNHNS and CDR2 SASEGT. CDR3 length: 14 residues. Trimming stripped 1 base from V and 6 bases from J, with 12 bases between. The CDR3 here is CASSEVEGEDGYTF. DNA for the CDR3: TGTGCCAGCAGTGAAGTGGAGGGCGAGGATGGCTACACCTTC.

This clonotype was seen ten or more times. The CDR3 DNA reads TGTGCCAGCAGCCCAGCCTCCAACCGGGGGTACCAAGAGACCCAGTACTTC. This gives the protein CASSPASNRGYQETQYF. V and J are TRBV4-2 and TRBJ2-5; possibly TRBD2 for D (6 bases). This CDR3 has 17 residues. The germline V gene encodes CDR1 LGHNA and CDR2 YNFKEQ. V was clipped by 4 bases and J by 0 bases, with 18 bases between them.

This clonotype was observed at least ten times. The chain joins TRBV2 to TRBJ2-2, with 9 bases identical to TRBD2. Germline assignment: CDR1 SNHLY and CDR2 FYNNEI. The V and J ends lost 4 bases and 7 bases, in that order; junction bases with no gene match: 10. The CDR3 totals 16 residues. CDR3 in amino acids: CASSALAGPRGGELFF. The CDR3 DNA reads TGTGCCAGCAGTGCTCTAGCGGGGCCCCGGGGCGGGGAGCTGTTTTTT.

This clonotype occurred a few times. The J gene is TRBJ2-7, the V gene TRBV4-1; 13 bases match TRBD2. CDR1 MGHRA and CDR2 YSYEKL come from the germline V gene. This CDR3 spans 15 amino acids. V lost 3 bases and J lost 3; bases outside the gene matches: 2. The CDR3 protein is CASSQGLAGNYEQYF. The CDR3 region has the DNA TGCGCCAGCAGCCAGGGACTAGCGGGGAACTACGAGCAGTACTTC.